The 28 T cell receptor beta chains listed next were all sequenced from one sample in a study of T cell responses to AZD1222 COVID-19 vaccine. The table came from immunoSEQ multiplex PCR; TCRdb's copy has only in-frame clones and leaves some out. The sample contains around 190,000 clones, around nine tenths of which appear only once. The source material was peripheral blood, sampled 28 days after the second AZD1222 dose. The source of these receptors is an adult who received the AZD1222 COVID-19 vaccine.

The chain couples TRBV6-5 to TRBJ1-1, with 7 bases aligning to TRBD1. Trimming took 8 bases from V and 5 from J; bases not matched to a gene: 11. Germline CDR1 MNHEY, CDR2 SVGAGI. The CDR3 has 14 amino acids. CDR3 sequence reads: CASLPRTGPTEAFF. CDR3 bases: TGTGCCAGCCTACCCAGGACAGGCCCGACTGAAGCTTTCTTT.

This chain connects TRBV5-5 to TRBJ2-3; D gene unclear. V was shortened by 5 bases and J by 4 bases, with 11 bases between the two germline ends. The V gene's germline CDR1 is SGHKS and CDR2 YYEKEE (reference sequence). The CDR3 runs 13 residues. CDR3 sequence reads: CASSLNTADTQYF. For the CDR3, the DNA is TGTGCCAGCAGTCTCAACACTGCAGATACGCAGTATTTT.

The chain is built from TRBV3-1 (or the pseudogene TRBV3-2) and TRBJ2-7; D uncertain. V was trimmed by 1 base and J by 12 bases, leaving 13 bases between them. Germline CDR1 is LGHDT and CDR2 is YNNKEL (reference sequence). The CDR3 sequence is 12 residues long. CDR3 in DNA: TGTGCCAGCAGCCAAGGGGCGAACCAGAGGTACTTC. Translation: CASSQGANQRYF.

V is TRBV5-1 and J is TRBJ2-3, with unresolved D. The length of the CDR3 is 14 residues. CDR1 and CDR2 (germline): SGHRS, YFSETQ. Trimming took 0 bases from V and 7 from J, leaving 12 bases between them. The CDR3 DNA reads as TGCGCCAGCAGCTTGGAGCCCCTCCCCTATACGCAGTATTTT. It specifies CASSLEPLPYTQYF.

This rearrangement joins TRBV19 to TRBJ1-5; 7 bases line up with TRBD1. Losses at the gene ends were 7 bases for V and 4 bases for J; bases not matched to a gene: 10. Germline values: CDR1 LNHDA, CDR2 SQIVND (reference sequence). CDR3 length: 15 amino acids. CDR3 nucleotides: TGTGCCAGTACCGGGCGGGACAGCCCTAATCAGCCCCAGCATTTT. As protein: CASTGRDSPNQPQHF.

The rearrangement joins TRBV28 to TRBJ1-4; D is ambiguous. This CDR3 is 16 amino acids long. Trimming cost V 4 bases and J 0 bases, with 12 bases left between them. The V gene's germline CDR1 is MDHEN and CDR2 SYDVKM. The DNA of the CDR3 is TGTGCCAGCAGTTCCTGGGCGAGCGCAACTAATGAAAAACTGTTTTTT. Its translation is CASSSWASATNEKLFF.

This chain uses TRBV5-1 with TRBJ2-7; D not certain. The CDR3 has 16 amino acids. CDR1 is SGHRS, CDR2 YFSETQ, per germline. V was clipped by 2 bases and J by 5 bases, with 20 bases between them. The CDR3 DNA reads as TGCGCCAGCAGCTTTTCACCCGGTCCGACTGGGGACGAGCAGTACTTC. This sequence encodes CASSFSPGPTGDEQYF.

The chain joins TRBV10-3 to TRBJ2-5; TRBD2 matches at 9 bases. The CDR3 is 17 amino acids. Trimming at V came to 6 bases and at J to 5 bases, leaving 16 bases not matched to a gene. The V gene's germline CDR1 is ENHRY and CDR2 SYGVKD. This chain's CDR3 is CAIRGPAGGADGETQYF. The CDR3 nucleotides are TGTGCCATCAGGGGTCCCGCGGGGGGGGCCGATGGTGAGACCCAGTACTTC.

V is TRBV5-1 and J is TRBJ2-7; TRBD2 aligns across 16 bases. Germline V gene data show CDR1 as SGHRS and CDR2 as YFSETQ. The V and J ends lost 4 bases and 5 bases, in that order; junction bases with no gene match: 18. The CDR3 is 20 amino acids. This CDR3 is CASSITLTGTSGGAAHEQYF. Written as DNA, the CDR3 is TGCGCCAGCAGCATAACCCTGACCGGGACTAGCGGGGGGGCTGCCCACGAGCAGTACTTC.

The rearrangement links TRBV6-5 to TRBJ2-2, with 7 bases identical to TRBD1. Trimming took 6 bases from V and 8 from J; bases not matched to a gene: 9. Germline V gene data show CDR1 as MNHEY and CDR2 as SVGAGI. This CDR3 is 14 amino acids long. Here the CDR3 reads CASRVTGLSGELFF. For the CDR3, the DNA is TGTGCCAGCAGGGTGACAGGGCTTTCGGGGGAGCTGTTTTTT.

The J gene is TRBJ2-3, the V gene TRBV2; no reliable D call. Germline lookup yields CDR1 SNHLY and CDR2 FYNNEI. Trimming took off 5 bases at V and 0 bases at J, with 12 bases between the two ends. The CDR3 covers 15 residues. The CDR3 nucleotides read TGTGCCAGCAGTACCGACCGTGCTAGCACAGATACGCAGTATTTT. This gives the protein CASSTDRASTDTQYF.

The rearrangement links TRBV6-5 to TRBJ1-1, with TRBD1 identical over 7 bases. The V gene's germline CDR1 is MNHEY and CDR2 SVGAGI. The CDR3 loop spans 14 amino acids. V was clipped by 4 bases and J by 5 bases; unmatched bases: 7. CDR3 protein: CASSSTGEVTEAFF. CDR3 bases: TGTGCCAGCAGTTCAACAGGGGAAGTAACTGAAGCTTTCTTT.

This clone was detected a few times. The chain's CDR3 is CASSQEQAGTDTQYF. The DNA of the CDR3 is TGTGCCAGCAGCCAAGAACAAGCAGGCACAGATACGCAGTATTTT. This chain connects TRBV4-2 to TRBJ2-3, with D unresolved. This CDR3 is built from 15 residues. The germline V gene has CDR1 LGHNA and CDR2 YNFKEQ. Trimming pared 0 bases from V and 1 base from J, leaving 8 bases between.

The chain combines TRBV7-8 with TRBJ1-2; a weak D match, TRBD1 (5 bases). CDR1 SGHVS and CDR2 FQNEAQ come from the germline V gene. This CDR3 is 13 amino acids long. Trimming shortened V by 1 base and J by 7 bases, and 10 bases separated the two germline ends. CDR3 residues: CASSLGTGSGYTF. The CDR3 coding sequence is TGTGCCAGCAGCTTAGGAACAGGATCTGGCTACACCTTC.

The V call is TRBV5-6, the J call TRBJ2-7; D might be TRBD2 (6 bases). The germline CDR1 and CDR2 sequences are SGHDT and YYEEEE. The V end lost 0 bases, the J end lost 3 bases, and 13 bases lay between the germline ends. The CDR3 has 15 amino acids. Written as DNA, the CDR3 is TGTGCCAGCAGCTTGGCCGGGGGTAGGTTCTACGAGCAGTACTTC. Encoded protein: CASSLAGGRFYEQYF. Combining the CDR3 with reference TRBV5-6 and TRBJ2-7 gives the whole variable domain DAGVTQSPTHLIKTRGQQVTLRCSPKSGHDTVSWYQQALGQGPQFIFQYYEEEERQRGNFPDRFSGHQFPNYSSELNVNALLLGDSALYLCASSLAGGRFYEQYFGPGTRLTVT.

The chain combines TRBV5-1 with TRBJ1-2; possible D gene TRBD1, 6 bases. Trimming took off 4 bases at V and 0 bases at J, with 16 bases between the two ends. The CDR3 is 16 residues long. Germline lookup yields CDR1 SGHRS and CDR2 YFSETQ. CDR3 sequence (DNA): TGCGCCAGCAGCGGGGGGCAGGCACCAGCTAACTATGGCTACACCTTC. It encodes CASSGGQAPANYGYTF.

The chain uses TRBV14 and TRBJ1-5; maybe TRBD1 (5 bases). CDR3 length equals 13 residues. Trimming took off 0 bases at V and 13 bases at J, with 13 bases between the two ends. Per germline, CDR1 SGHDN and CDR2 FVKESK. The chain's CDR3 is CASSQEGGTPQHF. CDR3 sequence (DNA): TGTGCCAGCAGCCAAGAAGGAGGGACCCCTCAGCATTTT.

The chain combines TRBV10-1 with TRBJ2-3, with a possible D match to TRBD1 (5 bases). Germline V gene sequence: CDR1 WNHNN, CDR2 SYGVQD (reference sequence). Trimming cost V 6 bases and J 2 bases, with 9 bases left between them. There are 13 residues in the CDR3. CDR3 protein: CASRSGSTDTQYF. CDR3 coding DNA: TGCGCCAGCAGGTCAGGGTCCACAGATACGCAGTATTTT.

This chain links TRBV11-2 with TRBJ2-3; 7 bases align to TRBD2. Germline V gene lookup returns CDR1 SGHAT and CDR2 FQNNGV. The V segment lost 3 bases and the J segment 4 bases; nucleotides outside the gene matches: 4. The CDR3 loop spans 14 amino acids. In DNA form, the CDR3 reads TGTGCCAGCAGCTTTGGGCTAGCGGCAGATACGCAGTATTTT. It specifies CASSFGLAADTQYF.

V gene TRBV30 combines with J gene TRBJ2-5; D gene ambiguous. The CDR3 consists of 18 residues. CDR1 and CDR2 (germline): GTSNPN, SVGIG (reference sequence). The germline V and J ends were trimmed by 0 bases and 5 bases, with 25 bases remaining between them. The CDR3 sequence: CAWSVRSRNSYSSETQYF. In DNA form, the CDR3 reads TGTGCCTGGAGTGTAAGGTCTAGAAATTCGTATTCGTCGGAGACCCAGTACTTC.

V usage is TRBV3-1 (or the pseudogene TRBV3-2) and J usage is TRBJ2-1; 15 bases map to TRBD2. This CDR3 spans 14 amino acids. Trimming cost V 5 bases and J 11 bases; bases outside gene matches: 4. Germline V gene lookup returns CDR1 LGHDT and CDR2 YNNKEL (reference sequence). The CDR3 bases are TGTGCCAGCAGCTCGGGACTAGCGGGGGGCCAGCAGTTCTTC. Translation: CASSSGLAGGQQFF.

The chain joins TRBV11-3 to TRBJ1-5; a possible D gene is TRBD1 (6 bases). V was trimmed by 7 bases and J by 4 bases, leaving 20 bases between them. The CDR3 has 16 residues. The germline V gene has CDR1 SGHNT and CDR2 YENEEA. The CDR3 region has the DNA TGTGCCAGCACCCGATTACAGGGCCTCTATAATCAGCCCCAGCATTTT. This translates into CASTRLQGLYNQPQHF.

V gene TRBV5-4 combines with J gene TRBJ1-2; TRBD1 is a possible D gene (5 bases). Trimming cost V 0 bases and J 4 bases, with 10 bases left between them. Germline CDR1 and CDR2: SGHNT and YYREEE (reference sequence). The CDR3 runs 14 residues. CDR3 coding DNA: TGTGCCAGCAGCTTGGGTGAGGGGACCTATGGCTACACCTTC. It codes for CASSLGEGTYGYTF. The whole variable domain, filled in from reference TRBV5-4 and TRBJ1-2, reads ETGVTQSPTHLIKTRGQQVTLRCSSQSGHNTVSWYQQALGQGPQFIFQYYREEENGRGNFPPRFSGLQFPNYSSELNVNALELDDSALYLCASSLGEGTYGYTFGSGTRLTVV.

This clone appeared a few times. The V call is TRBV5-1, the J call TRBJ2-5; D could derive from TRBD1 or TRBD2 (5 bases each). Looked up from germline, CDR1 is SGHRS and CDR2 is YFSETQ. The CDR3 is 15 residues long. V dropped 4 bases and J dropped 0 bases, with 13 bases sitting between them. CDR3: CASSTGTDYQETQYF. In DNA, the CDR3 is TGCGCCAGCAGCACCGGGACCGACTACCAAGAGACCCAGTACTTC.

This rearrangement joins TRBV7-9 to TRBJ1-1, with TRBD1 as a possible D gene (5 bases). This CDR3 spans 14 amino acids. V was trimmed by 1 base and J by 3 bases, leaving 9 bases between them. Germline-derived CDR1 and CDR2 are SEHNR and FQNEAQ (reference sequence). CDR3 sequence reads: CASSLGGRDTEAFF. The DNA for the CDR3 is TGTGCCAGCAGCTTAGGGGGCAGGGACACTGAAGCTTTCTTT.

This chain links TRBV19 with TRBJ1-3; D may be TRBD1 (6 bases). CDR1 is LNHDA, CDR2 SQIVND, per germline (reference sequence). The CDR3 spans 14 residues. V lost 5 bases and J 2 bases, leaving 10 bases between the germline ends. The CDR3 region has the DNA TGTGCCAGTAGTTTACAGGGCCCTGGAAACACCATATATTTT. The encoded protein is CASSLQGPGNTIYF.

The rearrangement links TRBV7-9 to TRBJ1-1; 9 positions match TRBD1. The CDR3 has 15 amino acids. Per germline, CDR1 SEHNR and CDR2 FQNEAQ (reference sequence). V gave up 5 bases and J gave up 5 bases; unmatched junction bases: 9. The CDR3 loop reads CASSPLDRGGTEAFF. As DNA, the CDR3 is TGTGCCAGCAGCCCTTTGGACAGGGGAGGGACTGAAGCTTTCTTT.

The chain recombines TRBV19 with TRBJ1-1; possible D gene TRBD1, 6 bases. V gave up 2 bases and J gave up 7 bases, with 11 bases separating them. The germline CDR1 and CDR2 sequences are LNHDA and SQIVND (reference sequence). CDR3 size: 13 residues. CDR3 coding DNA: TGTGCCAGTAGTATAAGGGGCAGGGGTGAAGCTTTCTTT. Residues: CASSIRGRGEAFF.